The 31 T cell receptor beta chains in this list originate from one sample, sequenced in a study of cytomegalovirus exposure and HLA in healthy donors. The PCR made use of 60 Vbeta and 13 Jbeta primers. The table came from immunoSEQ multiplex PCR; TCRdb's copy has only in-frame clones and leaves some out. The sample records 95,000 to 150,000 clones, under 90% being singletons. Sample: PBMCs. These receptor sequences come from a woman in her thirties or forties in good health and CMV-seropositive.

The gene calls are TRBV18 and TRBJ1-1; TRBD1 aligns across 9 bases. Per germline, CDR1 KGHSH and CDR2 LQKENI. V was pared by 2 bases and J by 5 bases, with 3 bases of the junction left unmatched. The CDR3 runs to 14 residues. CDR3 sequence (DNA): TGTGCCAGCTCACCAGTGACAGGGGGTACTGAAGCTTTCTTT. It specifies CASSPVTGGTEAFF.

This clone appeared once. V usage is TRBV29-1 and J usage is TRBJ2-7, with 8 bases matching TRBD1. This CDR3 is built from 14 residues. The V gene's germline CDR1 is SQVTM and CDR2 ANQGSEA. Unmatched junction bases numbered 11, after V lost 6 bases and J lost 4 bases. CDR3 coding DNA: TGCAGCGTCGCATCGGGACAGGACCTTTACGAGCAGTACTTC. Translated: CSVASGQDLYEQYF.

The chain has TRBV7-6 and TRBJ2-3; the match to TRBD2 covers 7 bases. J lost 1 base, V lost 4 bases, and 8 bases had no gene match. The CDR3 runs 16 residues. Germline lookup yields CDR1 SGHVS and CDR2 FNYEAQ. DNA for the CDR3: TGTGCCAGCAGCTCTAACAAGCGGGAACGCACAGATACGCAGTATTTT. Encoded protein: CASSSNKRERTDTQYF.

Notes on this clone: An end of the junction does not agree with germline; a read error may underlie this. CDR3 bases: TGTACCAGCAGTCCGCTACCCCCAATATACAGGGGTAAAAACAATGAGCAGTTCTTC. This gives the protein CTSSPLPPIYRGKNNEQFF. This chain connects TRBV28 to TRBJ2-1, with 7 nucleotides matching TRBD1. Germline lookup yields CDR1 MDHEN and CDR2 SYDVKM. The CDR3 extends over 19 amino acids.

The chain links TRBV27 to TRBJ2-7, with 7 bases matching TRBD2. The germline V gene encodes CDR1 MNHEY and CDR2 SMNVEV (reference sequence). The CDR3 sequence is 14 residues long. The junction had 11 bases not matched to a gene; V was cut back by 7 bases and J by 5 bases. For the CDR3, the DNA is TGTGCCAGCAAAAGCGGGGCTCTGGTTGACGAGCAGTACTTC. Translated: CASKSGALVDEQYF.

CDR3 DNA: TGCGCCAGCAGTGAGAGACTAGCGGGCAGCTACGAGCAGTACTTC. This translates into CASSERLAGSYEQYF. The chain joins TRBV10-1 to TRBJ2-7, with 10 bases identical to TRBD2. V gave up 2 bases and J gave up 3 bases; unmatched junction bases: 4. The germline V gene encodes CDR1 WNHNN and CDR2 SYGVQD (reference sequence). The CDR3 is made up of 15 amino acids.

The chain combines TRBV7-3 with TRBJ1-5, with D possibly matching TRBD1 (6 bases). The CDR3 sequence is 20 residues long. V lost 0 bases and J 2 bases, leaving 23 bases between the germline ends. CDR1 is SGHTA, CDR2 FQGTGA, per germline. The CDR3 is CASSLTLRGGQGDGNQPQHF. The DNA of the CDR3 is TGTGCCAGCAGCTTAACTCTTAGGGGGGGGCAGGGTGACGGCAATCAGCCCCAGCATTTT.

V is TRBV6-4 and J is TRBJ2-1; perhaps TRBD1 as D (6 bases). Trimming removed 0 bases at V and 7 bases at J, with 7 bases between. Germline CDR1 MRHNA, CDR2 SNTAGT. CDR3 length equals 13 residues. The CDR3 sequence: CASSDSRGNEQFF. CDR3 in DNA: TGTGCCAGCAGTGACTCTAGGGGGAATGAGCAGTTCTTC.

The V call is TRBV19, the J call TRBJ1-2, with D tentatively TRBD1 (6 bases). Germline-derived CDR1 and CDR2 are LNHDA and SQIVND (reference sequence). Trimming removed 7 bases at V and 0 bases at J, with 15 bases between. The CDR3 has 15 residues. For the CDR3, the DNA is TGTGCCAGTACCTTCGACAGGAGCGCTAACTATGGCTACACCTTC. It codes for CASTFDRSANYGYTF.

The chain recombines TRBV5-1 with TRBJ2-3, with 7 bases fitting TRBD1. J was trimmed by 1 base and V by 0 bases; bases with no gene match: 5. The CDR3 sequence is 16 residues long. The germline CDR1 and CDR2 sequences are SGHRS and YFSETQ. The CDR3 loop is CASSLATGVGTDTQYF. The CDR3 DNA sequence: TGCGCCAGCAGCTTGGCTACAGGGGTCGGCACAGATACGCAGTATTTT.

The genes are TRBV4-2 and TRBJ1-3; 8 bases agree with TRBD1. Per the germline V gene, CDR1 is LGHNA and CDR2 is YNFKEQ. V was clipped by 1 base and J by 5 bases; unmatched bases: 4. CDR3 length equals 15 residues. CDR3 sequence: CASSQGSGGRNTIYF. The CDR3 DNA is TGTGCCAGCAGCCAAGGTTCAGGGGGCCGAAACACCATATATTTT.

The gene calls are TRBV2 and TRBJ2-7; possibly TRBD1 for D (6 bases). Trimming left V 11 bases short and J 2 bases short, with 13 bases between. This CDR3 is 12 amino acids long. In germline, CDR1 is SNHLY, CDR2 FYNNEI. CDR3 DNA sequence: TGTGCCGGAAAGGGACAAACCTACGAGCAGTACTTC. This codes for CAGKGQTYEQYF.

The chain links TRBV30 to TRBJ1-2; D gene uncertain. The CDR3 contains 12 residues. The V gene's germline CDR1 is GTSNPN and CDR2 SVGIG (reference sequence). Trimming took off 2 bases at V and 4 bases at J, with 8 bases between the two ends. The CDR3 is CAWSWSGYGYTF. CDR3 sequence (DNA): TGTGCCTGGAGTTGGTCCGGCTATGGCTACACCTTC.

V is TRBV4-3 and J is TRBJ2-3; D call uncertain. Trimming took off 8 bases at V and 6 bases at J, with 6 bases between the two ends. The CDR3 is 10 residues long. In germline, CDR1 is LGHNA, CDR2 YSLEER. CDR3 sequence reads: CASPPDTQYF. The CDR3 DNA reads TGCGCCAGCCCCCCGGATACGCAGTATTTT.

CDR3 loop: CSGSGAPNTEAFF. DNA for the CDR3: TGCAGCGGATCAGGGGCGCCAAACACTGAAGCTTTCTTT. The J gene is TRBJ1-1, the V gene TRBV29-1; TRBD1 is a possible D gene (6 bases). With 7 bases removed from V and 2 bases from J, the gap between germline ends came to 14 bases. This CDR3 is built from 13 residues. CDR1 SQVTM and CDR2 ANQGSEA come from the germline V gene.

Turning to this clone: The junction departs from germline at one end; a sequencing error may be responsible. Within the sample, other DNA sequences also encode this same CDR3. The V call is TRBV27, the J call TRBJ1-2; 7 positions agree with TRBD1. This CDR3 is built from 13 residues. Per germline, CDR1 MNHEY and CDR2 SMNVEV (reference sequence). CDR3 in amino acids: CASSRQGTYGYTF. The CDR3 nucleotides are TGCGCCAGCAGTCGACAGGGTACCTATGGCTACACCTTC.

The chain employs TRBV19 and TRBJ2-7; D gene ambiguous. The CDR3 spans 14 residues. With 6 bases removed from V and 0 bases from J, the gap between germline ends came to 12 bases. Germline V lookup: CDR1 LNHDA, CDR2 SQIVND (reference sequence). Here the CDR3 reads CASSSPVSSYEQYF. The CDR3 DNA reads TGTGCCAGTAGCTCTCCGGTTAGCTCCTACGAGCAGTACTTC.

The chain carries TRBV19 and TRBJ2-7; D is uncertain. The germline CDR1 and CDR2 sequences are LNHDA and SQIVND (reference sequence). The CDR3 has 12 residues. Trimming cost V 11 bases and J 4 bases, with 15 bases left between them. CDR3 sequence: CASRGALYEQYF. In nucleotides, the CDR3 is TGTGCCTCCCGAGGCGCCTTATACGAGCAGTACTTC.

V gene TRBV6-5 combines with J gene TRBJ2-1, with 10 bases identical to TRBD1. The junction had 7 bases not matched to a gene; V was cut back by 5 bases and J by 6 bases. There are 15 residues in the CDR3. Germline values: CDR1 MNHEY, CDR2 SVGAGI. Written as DNA, the CDR3 is TGTGCCAGCAGTCCCCCGGGACAGGGGTTCAATGAGCAGTTCTTC. It yields the protein CASSPPGQGFNEQFF.

This clone was seen just once. The rearrangement uses TRBV7-6 and TRBJ2-1, with TRBD2 matching 9 bases. Trimming took 1 base from V and 2 from J; bases not matched to a gene: 9. The CDR3 runs 18 residues. Germline V gene lookup returns CDR1 SGHVS and CDR2 FNYEAQ. CDR3 nucleotide sequence: TGTGCCAGCAGCTTAGAGGCTAGCGGGAACCAAGCCTACAATGAGCAGTTCTTC. Protein: CASSLEASGNQAYNEQFF.

As DNA, the CDR3 is TGTGCCAGTAGCCCTAGCGGATACTCCTACGAGCAGTACTTC. This translates into CASSPSGYSYEQYF. The chain couples TRBV19 to TRBJ2-7; 7 nucleotides agree with TRBD2. After removal of 6 bases from V and 0 bases from J, the junction contained 5 bases not matched to a gene. Germline V CDR1 and CDR2: LNHDA, SQIVND (reference sequence). This CDR3 contains 14 residues.

This clone was counted only a few times. V and J are TRBV5-5 and TRBJ2-1, with 11 bases that match TRBD2. The germline V gene has CDR1 SGHKS and CDR2 YYEKEE (reference sequence). The ends lost 0 bases at V and 9 bases at J; junction bases unmatched: 8. CDR3 length: 16 residues. The CDR3 bases are TGTGCCAGCAGCTTGGCCTTAGCGGGAGGGCGGGGTGAGCAGTTCTTC. Amino acids: CASSLALAGGRGEQFF.

This clone was found a few times. This rearrangement joins TRBV28 to TRBJ2-7, with a weak D call TRBD2 (6 bases). V was pared by 1 base and J by 3 bases, with 13 bases between. This CDR3 region has 15 residues. The germline V gene encodes CDR1 MDHEN and CDR2 SYDVKM. Here the CDR3 DNA reads TGTGCCAGCAGTTTATCTGGTGCGGGAAACTACGAGCAGTACTTC. Its translation is CASSLSGAGNYEQYF.

The chain uses TRBV9 and TRBJ2-1, with D possibly TRBD2 on 5 matching bases. Germline CDR1 SGDLS, CDR2 YYNGEE. The CDR3 has 12 amino acids. This CDR3 is CASRGVSNEQFF. In nucleotides, the CDR3 is TGTGCAAGCCGGGGAGTTAGCAATGAGCAGTTCTTC.

This clone has more than one count but fewer than ten. The chain uses TRBV7-2 and TRBJ1-2; D perhaps matches TRBD1 (6 bases). V was trimmed by 5 bases and J by 7 bases, leaving 14 bases between them. The germline gives CDR1 SGHTA, CDR2 FQGNSA. The CDR3 length is 13 residues. The DNA of the CDR3 is TGTGCCAGCAGCATCCGACAGGTCCGTGGCTACACCTTC. Its protein is CASSIRQVRGYTF.

Points on this clone: The junction departs from germline at one end; a sequencing error may be responsible. The CDR3 DNA reads as TGTTCCAGCAGCTTAGAATTTACGTGGAGTGAGCAGTTCTTC. It is translated as CSSSLEFTWSEQFF. The V and J genes are TRBV7-9 and TRBJ2-1; D is ambiguous. Per the germline V gene, CDR1 is SEHNR and CDR2 is FQNEAQ (reference sequence). The CDR3 extends over 14 amino acids.

The CDR3 DNA follows: TGTGCCACCCTCCTAGCAGGGGGAGGCAATCAGCCCCAGCATTTT. Translating it yields CATLLAGGGNQPQHF. The J gene is TRBJ1-5, the V gene TRBV19, with 7 bases fitting TRBD1. Unmatched junction bases numbered 11, after V lost 10 bases and J lost 2 bases. Germline V gene lookup returns CDR1 LNHDA and CDR2 SQIVND (reference sequence). The CDR3 totals 15 residues.

This chain uses TRBV19 with TRBJ2-2; 15 nucleotides agree with TRBD2. The germline V gene encodes CDR1 LNHDA and CDR2 SQIVND (reference sequence). The CDR3 covers 19 residues. With 3 bases clipped from V and 2 bases from J, the junction kept 7 bases outside the gene matches. CDR3 DNA sequence: TGTGCCAGTAGTATTTTATCGGGACTAGCGGGAGGAAACACCGGGGAGCTGTTTTTT. It encodes CASSILSGLAGGNTGELFF.

The gene calls are TRBV14 and TRBJ2-5; no definite D call. CDR3 length: 12 residues. From germline, CDR1 is SGHDN and CDR2 FVKESK. Trimming left V 2 bases short and J 8 bases short, with 9 bases between. The CDR3 sequence: CASSQLGLTQYF. In DNA, the CDR3 is TGTGCCAGCAGCCAATTGGGCCTCACCCAGTACTTC. Filled out from reference TRBV14 and TRBJ2-5, the complete variable domain reads EAGVTQFPSHSVIEKGQTVTLRCDPISGHDNLYWYRRVMGKEIKFLLHFVKESKQDESGMPNNRFLAERTGGTYSTLKVQPAELEDSGVYFCASSQLGLTQYFGPGTRLLVL.

The chain combines TRBV6-5 with TRBJ2-5; D uncertain. The CDR3 totals 15 residues. V lost 4 bases and J 1 base, leaving 13 bases between the germline ends. Per germline, CDR1 MNHEY and CDR2 SVGAGI. CDR3 DNA sequence: TGTGCCAGCAGTTTCCGTTCACGGGTCCAAGAGACCCAGTACTTC. Its translation is CASSFRSRVQETQYF.

J is TRBJ2-1 and V is TRBV18; 7 positions match TRBD2. Germline trimming cut 4 bases from V and 7 bases from J; bases unmatched to any gene: 10. This CDR3 spans 15 amino acids. Germline assignment: CDR1 KGHSH and CDR2 LQKENI. CDR3 sequence (DNA): TGTGCCAGCTCACAAGCGGGCCCCGGGGGGAATGAGCAGTTCTTC. It codes for CASSQAGPGGNEQFF. Supplemented by reference TRBV18 and TRBJ2-1, the full variable domain reads NAGVMQNPRHLVRRRGQEARLRCSPMKGHSHVYWYRQLPEEGLKFMVYLQKENIIDESGMPKERFSAEFPKEGPSILRIQQVVRGDSAAYFCASSQAGPGGNEQFFGPGTRLTVL.